This T cell receptor (beta chain) is drawn from a study of blood T cell repertoires in COVID-19. Overall study context: Specimens from acute and convalescent COVID-19 originated in the United States, Italy and Spain. T cells, B-cell-depleted T cells, or PBMCs supplied cDNA or gDNA.

As processed by the authors: Reference gene primer amplification gave nucleated cell count estimates. Only in-frame clones appear in the TCRdb table, and some are missing; sequencing was by immunoSEQ multiplex PCR. The V and J calls and clone size are taken from that table; D and trimming were inferred from the DNA. The sample records some 19,000 clones, around nine tenths being singletons. The V end was cut by 8 bases, the J end by 2 bases, with 15 bases between. The germline gives CDR1 MDHEN, CDR2 SYDVKM. CDR3 size: 14 residues. The chain carries TRBV28 and TRBJ1-2; possibly TRBD1 for D (5 bases). This clonotype was obtained from a human donor in a cohort sampled during active COVID-19. The donor label of this sample is uncertain. The specimen sequenced was peripheral blood. CDR3 bases: TGTGCCAGCCTCGTGGGAGGGGACAACTATGGCTACACCTTC. Residues: CASLVGGDNYGYTF.